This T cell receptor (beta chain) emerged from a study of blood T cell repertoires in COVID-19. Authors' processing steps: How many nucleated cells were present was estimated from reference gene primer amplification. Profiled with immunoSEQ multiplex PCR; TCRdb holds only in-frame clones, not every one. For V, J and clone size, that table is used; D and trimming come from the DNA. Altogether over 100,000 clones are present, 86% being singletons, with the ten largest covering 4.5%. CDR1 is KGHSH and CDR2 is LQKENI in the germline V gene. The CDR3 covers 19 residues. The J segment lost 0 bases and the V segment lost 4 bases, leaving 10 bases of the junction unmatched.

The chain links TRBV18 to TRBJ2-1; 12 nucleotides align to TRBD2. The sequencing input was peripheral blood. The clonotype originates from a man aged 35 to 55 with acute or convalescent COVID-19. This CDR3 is CASSLLAGGPPSSYNEQFF. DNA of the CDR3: TGTGCCAGCTCACTGCTAGCGGGAGGGCCCCCGAGCTCCTACAATGAGCAGTTCTTC.